This TCR beta chain was observed in a study of identical twins. Germline assignment: CDR1 LNHNV and CDR2 YYDKDF (reference sequence). The CDR3 is 16 residues long. V was pared by 5 bases and J by 5 bases, with 10 bases of the junction left unmatched. At least ten counts were recorded for this clonotype. TCRdb reanalysed the 5' RACE reads using MiXCR and keeps one entry per CDR3 protein. The data contain some 900,000 distinct CDR3 sequences, roughly 12% of them singletons. The sample was also reused in another study, on yellow fever vaccine responses in identical twins.

Material: PBMCs. The rearrangement links TRBV15 to TRBJ2-1; 9 nucleotides line up with TRBD1. The sequence came from a woman aged 18 to 35 in good health. The CDR3 nucleotides are TGTGCCACCAGCGGAAAGACCGGGACAGGGAACAATGAGCAGTTCTTC. Translating gives CATSGKTGTGNNEQFF.